This T cell receptor (beta chain) was identified during a study of Ad26.COV2.S vaccination and SARS-CoV-2 variants. For the study at large: The COV1001 Ad26.COV2.S trial arm included the donor. Intramuscular Ad26.COV2.S at 5x10^10 or 1x10^11 viral particles.

TCRdb keeps only in-frame clones here, not all; method: immunoSEQ multiplex PCR. Here the sample spans roughly 680,000 clones, around 89% being singletons. Treatment denoted: roughly 18 received Ad26.COV2.S at low or high dose, single or two shots; roughly five received placebo; per-sample allocation not given. All samples were drawn on day 63, counting from the first vaccine or placebo injection. With respect to this clone: The antigen is undetermined.

Study-wide points: Comparability of non-spike TCR breadth was observed across vaccine and placebo recipients. Possibly, TCR breadth and depth analyses underestimated total T cell responses.

This CDR3 region has 15 residues. The germline V gene encodes CDR1 SGHTA and CDR2 FQGTGA. J lost 2 bases, V lost 2 bases, and 2 bases had no gene match. The chain links TRBV7-3 to TRBJ2-2, with 7 bases matching TRBD1. This TCR was sampled from a person between 18 and 59 years old who received the Ad26.COV2.S COVID-19 vaccine or a placebo. The source material was peripheral blood, sampled in a trial of Ad26.COV2.S vaccine versus placebo. CDR3: CASSLLGGNTGELFF. CDR3 in DNA: TGTGCCAGCAGCTTACTAGGGGGCAACACCGGGGAGCTGTTTTTT.